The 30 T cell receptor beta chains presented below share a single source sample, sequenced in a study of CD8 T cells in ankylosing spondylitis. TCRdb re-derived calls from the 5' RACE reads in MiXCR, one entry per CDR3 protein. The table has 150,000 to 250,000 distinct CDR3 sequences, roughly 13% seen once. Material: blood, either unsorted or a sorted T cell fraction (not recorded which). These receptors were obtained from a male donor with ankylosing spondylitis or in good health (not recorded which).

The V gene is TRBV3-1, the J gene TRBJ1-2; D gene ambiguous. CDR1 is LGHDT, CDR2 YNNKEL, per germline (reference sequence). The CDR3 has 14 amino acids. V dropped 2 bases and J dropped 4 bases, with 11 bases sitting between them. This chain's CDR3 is CASSQRTGSYGYTF. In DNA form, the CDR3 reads TGTGCCAGCAGCCAAAGGACGGGTTCCTATGGCTACACCTTC.

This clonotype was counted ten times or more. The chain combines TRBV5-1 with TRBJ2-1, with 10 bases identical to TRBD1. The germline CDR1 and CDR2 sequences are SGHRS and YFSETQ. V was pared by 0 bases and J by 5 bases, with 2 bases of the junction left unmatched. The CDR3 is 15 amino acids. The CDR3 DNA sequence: TGCGCCAGCAGCTTGGGACAGGGGGCGAACAATGAGCAGTTCTTC. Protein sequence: CASSLGQGANNEQFF.

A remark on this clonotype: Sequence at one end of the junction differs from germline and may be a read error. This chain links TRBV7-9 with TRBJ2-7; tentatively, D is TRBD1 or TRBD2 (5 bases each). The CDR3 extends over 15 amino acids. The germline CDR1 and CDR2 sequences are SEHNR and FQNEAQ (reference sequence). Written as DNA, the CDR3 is TGTGCCAGCAGCTCTAACCCCGGGACCTCCGACGAGCAGTACTTC. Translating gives CASSSNPGTSDEQYF.

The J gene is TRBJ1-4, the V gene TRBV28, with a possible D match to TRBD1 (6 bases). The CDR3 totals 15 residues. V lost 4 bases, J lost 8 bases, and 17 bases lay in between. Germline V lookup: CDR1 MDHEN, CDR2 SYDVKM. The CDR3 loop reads CASSSFRGGGEKLFF. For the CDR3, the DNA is TGTGCCAGCAGTTCCTTCAGGGGAGGAGGAGAAAAACTGTTTTTT.

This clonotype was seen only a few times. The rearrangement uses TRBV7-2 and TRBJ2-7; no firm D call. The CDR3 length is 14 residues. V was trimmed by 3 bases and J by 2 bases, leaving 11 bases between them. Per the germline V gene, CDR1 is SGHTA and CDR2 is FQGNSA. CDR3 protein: CASSFPDGTYEQYF. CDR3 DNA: TGTGCCAGCAGCTTCCCGGACGGTACCTACGAGCAGTACTTC.

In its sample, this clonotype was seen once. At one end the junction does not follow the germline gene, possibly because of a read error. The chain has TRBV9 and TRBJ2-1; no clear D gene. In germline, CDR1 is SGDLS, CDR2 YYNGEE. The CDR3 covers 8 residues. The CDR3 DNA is TGTGCCAGCACCCCAACAATCTTC. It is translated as CASTPTIF.

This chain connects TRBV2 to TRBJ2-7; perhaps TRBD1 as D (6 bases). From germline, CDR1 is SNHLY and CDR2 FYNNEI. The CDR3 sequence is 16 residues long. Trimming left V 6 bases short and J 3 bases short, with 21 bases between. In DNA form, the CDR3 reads TGTGCCAGCAGCCCCACAGGGCGGGCCAGATTCTACGAGCAGTACTTC. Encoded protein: CASSPTGRARFYEQYF.

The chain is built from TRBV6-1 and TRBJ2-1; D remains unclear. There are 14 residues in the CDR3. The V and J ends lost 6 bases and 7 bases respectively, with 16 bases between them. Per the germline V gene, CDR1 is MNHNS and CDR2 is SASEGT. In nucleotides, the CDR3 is TGTGCCAGCAGGTTCCACATGAAAAGAAATGAGCAGTTCTTC. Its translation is CASRFHMKRNEQFF.

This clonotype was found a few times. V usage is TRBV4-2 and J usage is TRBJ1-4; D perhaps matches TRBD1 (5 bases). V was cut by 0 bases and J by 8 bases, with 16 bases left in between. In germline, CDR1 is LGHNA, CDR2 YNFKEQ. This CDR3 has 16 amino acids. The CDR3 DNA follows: TGTGCCAGCAGCCAAGAAATACAGCCCTGGGGGGAAAAACTGTTTTTT. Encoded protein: CASSQEIQPWGEKLFF.

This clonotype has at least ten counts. As DNA, the CDR3 is TGTGCCAGCAGTGAGTCACAGGCCGGCACAGATACGCAGTATTTT. This codes for CASSESQAGTDTQYF. V gene TRBV6-4 combines with J gene TRBJ2-3; a weak D match, TRBD1 (5 bases). The V end lost 3 bases, the J end lost 1 base, and 11 bases lay between the germline ends. Germline CDR1 and CDR2: MRHNA and SNTAGT. This CDR3 is 15 amino acids long.

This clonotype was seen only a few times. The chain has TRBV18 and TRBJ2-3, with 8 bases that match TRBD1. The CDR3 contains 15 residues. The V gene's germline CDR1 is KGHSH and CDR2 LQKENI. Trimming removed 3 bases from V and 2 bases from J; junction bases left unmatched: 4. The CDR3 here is CASSPGQGNTDTQYF. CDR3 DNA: TGTGCCAGCTCACCTGGACAGGGAAACACAGATACGCAGTATTTT.

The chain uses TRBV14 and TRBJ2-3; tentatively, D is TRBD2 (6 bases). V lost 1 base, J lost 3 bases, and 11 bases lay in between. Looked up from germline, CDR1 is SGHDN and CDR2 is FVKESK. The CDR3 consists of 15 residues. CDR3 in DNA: TGTGCCAGCAGCCAAGGGATTCTAGCGACAGATACGCAGTATTTT. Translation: CASSQGILATDTQYF.

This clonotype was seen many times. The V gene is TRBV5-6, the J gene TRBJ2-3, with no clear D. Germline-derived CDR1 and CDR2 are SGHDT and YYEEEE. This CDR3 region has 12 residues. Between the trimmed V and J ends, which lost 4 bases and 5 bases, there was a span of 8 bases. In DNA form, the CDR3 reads TGTGCCAGCAGCCGTATCGGAGATACGCAGTATTTT. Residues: CASSRIGDTQYF.

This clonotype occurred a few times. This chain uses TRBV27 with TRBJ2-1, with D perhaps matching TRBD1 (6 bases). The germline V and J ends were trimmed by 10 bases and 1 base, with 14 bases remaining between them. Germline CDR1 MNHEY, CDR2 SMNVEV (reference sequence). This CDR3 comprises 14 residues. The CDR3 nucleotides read TGTGCCACCTGGAAGACAGGATCCTACAATGAGCAGTTCTTC. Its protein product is CATWKTGSYNEQFF.

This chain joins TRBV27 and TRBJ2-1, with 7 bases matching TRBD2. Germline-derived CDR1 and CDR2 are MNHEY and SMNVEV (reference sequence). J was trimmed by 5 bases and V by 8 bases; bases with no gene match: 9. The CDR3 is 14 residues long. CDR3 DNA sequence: TGTGCCAGCTCGAGGTGGGGGGGTGACAATGAGCAGTTCTTC. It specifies CASSRWGGDNEQFF.

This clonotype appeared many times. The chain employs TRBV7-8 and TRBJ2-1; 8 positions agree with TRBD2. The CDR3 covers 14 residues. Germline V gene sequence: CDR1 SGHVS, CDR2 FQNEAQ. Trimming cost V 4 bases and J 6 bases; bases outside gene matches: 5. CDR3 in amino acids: CASSSGTRGNEQFF. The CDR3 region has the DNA TGTGCCAGCAGCTCCGGGACTAGAGGCAATGAGCAGTTCTTC.

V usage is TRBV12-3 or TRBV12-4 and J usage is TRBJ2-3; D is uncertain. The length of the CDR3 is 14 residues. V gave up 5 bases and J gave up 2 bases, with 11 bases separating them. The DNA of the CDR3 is TGTGCCAGCAGTCCACCCTTCAACACAGATACGCAGTATTTT. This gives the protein CASSPPFNTDTQYF.

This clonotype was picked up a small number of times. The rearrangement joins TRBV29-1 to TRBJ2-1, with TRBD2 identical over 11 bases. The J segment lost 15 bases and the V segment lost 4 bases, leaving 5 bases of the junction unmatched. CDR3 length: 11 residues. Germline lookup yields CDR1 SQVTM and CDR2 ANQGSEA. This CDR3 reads CSVVIAGGGFF. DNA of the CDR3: TGCAGCGTTGTCATAGCGGGAGGGGGGTTCTTC.

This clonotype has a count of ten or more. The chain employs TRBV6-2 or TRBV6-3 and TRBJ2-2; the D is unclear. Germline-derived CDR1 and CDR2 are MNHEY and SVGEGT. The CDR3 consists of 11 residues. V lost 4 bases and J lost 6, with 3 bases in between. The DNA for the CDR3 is TGTGCCAGCAGTTCCCCCGGGGAGCTGTTTTTT. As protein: CASSSPGELFF.

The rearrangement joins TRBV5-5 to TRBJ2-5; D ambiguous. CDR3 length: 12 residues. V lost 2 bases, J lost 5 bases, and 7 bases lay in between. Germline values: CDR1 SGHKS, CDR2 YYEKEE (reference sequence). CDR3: CASSFEVETQYF. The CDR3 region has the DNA TGTGCCAGCAGCTTCGAGGTCGAGACCCAGTACTTC. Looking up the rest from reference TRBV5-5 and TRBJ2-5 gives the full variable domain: DAGVTQSPTHLIKTRGQQVTLRCSPISGHKSVSWYQQVLGQGPQFIFQYYEKEERGRGNFPDRFSARQFPNYSSELNVNALLLGDSALYLCASSFEVETQYFGPGTRLLVL.

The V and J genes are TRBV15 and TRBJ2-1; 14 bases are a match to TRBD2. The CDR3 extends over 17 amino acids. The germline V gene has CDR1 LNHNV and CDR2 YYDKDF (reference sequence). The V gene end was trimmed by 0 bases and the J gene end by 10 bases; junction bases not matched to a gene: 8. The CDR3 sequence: CATSRDRGLAGVREQFF. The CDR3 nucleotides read TGTGCCACCAGCAGAGATAGGGGACTAGCGGGAGTGAGGGAGCAGTTCTTC.

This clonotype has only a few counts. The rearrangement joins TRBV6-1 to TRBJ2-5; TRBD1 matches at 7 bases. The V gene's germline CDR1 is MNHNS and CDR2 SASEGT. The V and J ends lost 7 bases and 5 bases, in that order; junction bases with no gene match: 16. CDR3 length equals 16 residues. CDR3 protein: CASMRGPDSPGETQYF. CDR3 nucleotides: TGTGCCAGCATGAGGGGGCCAGACTCACCGGGGGAGACCCAGTACTTC.

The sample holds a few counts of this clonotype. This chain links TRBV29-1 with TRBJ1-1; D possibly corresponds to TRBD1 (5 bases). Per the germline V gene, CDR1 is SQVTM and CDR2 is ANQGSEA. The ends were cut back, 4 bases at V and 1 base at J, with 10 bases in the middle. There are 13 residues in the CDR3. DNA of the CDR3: TGCAGCGTTGTCGGGGGGGGGAACACTGAAGCTTTCTTT. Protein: CSVVGGGNTEAFF.

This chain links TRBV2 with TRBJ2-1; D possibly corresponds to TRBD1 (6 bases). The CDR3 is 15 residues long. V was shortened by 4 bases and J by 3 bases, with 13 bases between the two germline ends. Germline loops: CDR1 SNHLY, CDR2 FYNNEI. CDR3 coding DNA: TGTGCCAGCAGTGCGGACAGCGGCTACTACAATGAGCAGTTCTTC. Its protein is CASSADSGYYNEQFF.

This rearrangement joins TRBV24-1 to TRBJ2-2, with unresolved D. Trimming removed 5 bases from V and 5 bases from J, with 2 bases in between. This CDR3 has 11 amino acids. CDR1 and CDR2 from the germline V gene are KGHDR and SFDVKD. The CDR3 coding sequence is TGTGCCACCAGTGGAACCGGGGAGCTGTTTTTT. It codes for CATSGTGELFF.

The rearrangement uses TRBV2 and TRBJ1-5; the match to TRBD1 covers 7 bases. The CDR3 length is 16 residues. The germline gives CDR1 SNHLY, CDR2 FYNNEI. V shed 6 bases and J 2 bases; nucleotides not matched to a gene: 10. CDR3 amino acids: CASSGGAGQGNQPQHF. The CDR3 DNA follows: TGTGCCAGCAGCGGAGGAGCTGGACAGGGCAATCAGCCCCAGCATTTT.

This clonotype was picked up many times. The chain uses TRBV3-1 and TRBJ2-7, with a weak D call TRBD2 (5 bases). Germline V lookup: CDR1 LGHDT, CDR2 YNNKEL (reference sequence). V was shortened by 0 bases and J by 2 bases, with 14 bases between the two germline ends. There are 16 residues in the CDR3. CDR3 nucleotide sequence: TGTGCCAGCAGCCAAGAATTTGGACTTTCACCCTACGAGCAGTACTTC. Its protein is CASSQEFGLSPYEQYF.

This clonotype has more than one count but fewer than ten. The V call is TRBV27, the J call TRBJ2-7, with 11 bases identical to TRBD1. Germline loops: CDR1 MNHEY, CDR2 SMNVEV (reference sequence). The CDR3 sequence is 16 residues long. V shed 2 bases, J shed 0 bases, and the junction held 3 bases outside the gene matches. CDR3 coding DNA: TGTGCCAGCAGTTTACCCGGGACAGGGGGCTCCTACGAGCAGTACTTC. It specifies CASSLPGTGGSYEQYF.

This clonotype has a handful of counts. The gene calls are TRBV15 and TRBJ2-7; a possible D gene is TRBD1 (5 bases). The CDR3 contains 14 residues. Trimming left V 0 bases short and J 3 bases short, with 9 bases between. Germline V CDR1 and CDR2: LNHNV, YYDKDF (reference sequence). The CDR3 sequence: CATSRDRGRYEQYF. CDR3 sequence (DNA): TGTGCCACCAGCAGAGATAGGGGTCGCTACGAGCAGTACTTC.

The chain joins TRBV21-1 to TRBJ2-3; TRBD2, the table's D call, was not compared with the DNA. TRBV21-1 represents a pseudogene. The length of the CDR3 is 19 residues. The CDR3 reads CASSPKCPKGREGQDTQYF. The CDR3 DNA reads TGTGCCAGCAGTCCTAAATGTCCCAAGGGGCGGGAGGGCCAAGATACGCAGTATTTT.